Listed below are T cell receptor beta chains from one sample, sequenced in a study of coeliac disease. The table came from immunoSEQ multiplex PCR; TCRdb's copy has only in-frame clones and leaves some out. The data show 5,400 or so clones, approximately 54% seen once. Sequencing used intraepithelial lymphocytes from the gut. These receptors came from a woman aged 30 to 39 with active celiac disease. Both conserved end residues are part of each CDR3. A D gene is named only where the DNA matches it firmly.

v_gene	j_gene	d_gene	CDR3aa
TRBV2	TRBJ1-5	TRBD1	CASMRGRDGNQPQHF
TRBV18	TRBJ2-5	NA	CASSPGAGQETQYF
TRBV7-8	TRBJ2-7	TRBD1	CASSLPGQGTYEQYF
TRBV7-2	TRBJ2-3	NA	CASSLVGQLTDTQYF
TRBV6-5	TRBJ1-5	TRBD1	CASSLGGMSNQPQHF
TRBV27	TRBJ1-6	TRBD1	CASSWTGSPPLHF
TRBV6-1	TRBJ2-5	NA	CASSERAAGQETQYF
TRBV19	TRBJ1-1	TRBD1	CASSGTVETEAFF
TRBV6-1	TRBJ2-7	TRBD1	CASSEGQETYEQYF
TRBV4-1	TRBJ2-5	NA	CASSQGNRGKETQYF
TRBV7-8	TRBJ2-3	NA	CASSFIARGTTDTQYF
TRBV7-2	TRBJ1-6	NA	CASSLASETLHF
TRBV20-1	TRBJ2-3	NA	CSAWTRDAQYF
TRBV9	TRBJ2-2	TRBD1	CASSVRAGGPGELFF
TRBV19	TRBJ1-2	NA	CASSTDSYGYTF
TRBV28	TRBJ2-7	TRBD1	CASSPMPTGVIVSIRQRQYF
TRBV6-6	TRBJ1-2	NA	CASSPRAGLGNYGYTF
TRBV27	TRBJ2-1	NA	CASSSWGGPGNEQFF
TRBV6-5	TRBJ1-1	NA	CASTRGSGNTEAFF
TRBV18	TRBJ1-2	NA	CASSPSQDGYTF
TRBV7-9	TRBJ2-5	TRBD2	CASSLGLAGGQETQYF
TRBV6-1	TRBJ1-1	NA	CASSEGLLNTEAFF
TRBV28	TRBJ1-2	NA	CASSIRVLRGIGFTNYGYTF
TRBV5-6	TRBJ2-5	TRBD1	CASSKTGTGIETQYF
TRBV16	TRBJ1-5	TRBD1	CASRPQGANQPQHF
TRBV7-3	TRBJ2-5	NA	CASSLLAVSGTQYF
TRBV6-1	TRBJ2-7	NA	CASSDSAGSYEQYF
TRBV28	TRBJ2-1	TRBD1	CASSLYRGREIYEQFF
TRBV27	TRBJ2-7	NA	CASSTIGQRITYEQYF
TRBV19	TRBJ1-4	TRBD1	CASSAELQGAEEKLFF
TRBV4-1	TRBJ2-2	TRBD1	CASSIGQGDTGELFF
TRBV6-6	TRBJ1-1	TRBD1	CASSSIDRVNTEAFF
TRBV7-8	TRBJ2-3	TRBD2	CASSGTSGGKPDTQYF
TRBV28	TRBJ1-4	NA	CASSLSVREKLFF
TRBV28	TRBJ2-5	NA	CASSLFSYQGTQYF
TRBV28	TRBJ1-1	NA	CASTLLGQGLSEAFF
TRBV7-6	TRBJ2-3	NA	CASSVRSADTQYF
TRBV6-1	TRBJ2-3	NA	CASSETRSTDTQYF
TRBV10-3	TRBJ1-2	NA	CAISEEGRGYGYTF
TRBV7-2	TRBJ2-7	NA	CASSTTWTASYEQYF
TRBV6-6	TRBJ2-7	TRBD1	CASSYVGQTYEQYF
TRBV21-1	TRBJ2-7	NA	CASSLFVATRLDEQYF
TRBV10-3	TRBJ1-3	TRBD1	CAISDPGQGETGNTIYF
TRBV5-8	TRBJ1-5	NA	CASSLYEGGTQPQHF